This T cell receptor (beta chain) was captured by sequencing in a study of T-cell memory formation after mild COVID-19. Study results and limitations: Mainly in CM and EM were contracting CD4+ clones; CD8+ were in EMRA.

Trimming at V came to 2 bases and at J to 3 bases, leaving 4 bases not matched to a gene. The germline CDR1 and CDR2 sequences are SGHTA and FQGNSA. The CDR3 loop spans 16 amino acids. From 5'RACE with constant-segment primers came TCR alpha and TCR beta cDNA libraries that carried sample barcodes and UMIs. TCRdb reanalysed the 5' RACE reads using MiXCR and keeps one entry per CDR3 protein. The sample carries approximately 180,000 distinct CDR3 sequences, 16% recorded once. Remarks on this clonotype: Its cognate antigen is unknown.

The rearrangement uses TRBV7-2 and TRBJ2-1; 10 nucleotides line up with TRBD2. Material for sequencing was PBMCs or a T cell subset sorted from them (not recorded which). The receptor was derived from an adult woman who had mild COVID-19 (a few samples of this study predate the infection). Cell type and time point are not known. The CDR3 DNA is TGTGCCAGCAGCTTATCAAGGACTAGCGGCTACAATGAGCAGTTCTTC. Translation gives CASSLSRTSGYNEQFF.